This TCR beta chain was retrieved from a study of cytomegalovirus exposure and HLA in healthy donors. The CDR3 has 16 amino acids. V shed 2 bases and J shed 3 bases, with 14 bases lying between them. The PCR ran on 60 Vbeta and 13 Jbeta primers. The protocol was immunoSEQ multiplex PCR, while the TCRdb copy is restricted to in-frame clones and leaves out a portion. This table holds 150,000 to 200,000 clones, 85% found once. The sample was PBMCs. The V call is TRBV5-3, the J call TRBJ2-2, with D possibly TRBD2 on 6 matching bases. TRBV5-3 is an open reading frame whose function is uncertain. The source is a man younger than 35 in good health and CMV-seropositive. CDR3 sequence: CARSFGLPGHTGELFF. The DNA of the CDR3 is TGTGCCAGAAGCTTCGGACTACCAGGGCACACCGGGGAGCTGTTTTTT.